Included here is one T cell receptor beta chain sequence, with context. The target antigen is unknown. V lost 5 bases to trimming and J lost 4 bases; unmatched junction nucleotides: 5. The CDR3 sequence is 14 residues long. Germline V gene sequence: CDR1 SEHNR, CDR2 FQNEAQ (reference sequence). The data are from a study of radiotherapy plus CTLA-4 blockade in lung cancer. In the study overall: Objective response rate was roughly 19%; disease control rate, around 33%. Study-wide results and limits: Among reported predictors of response, early blood T cell clone dynamics with interferon-beta performed best. After radiotherapy and ipilimumab, tumor-derived clones expanded in peripheral blood.

Patients had chemo-refractory metastatic non-small-cell lung cancer and received focal radiation plus CTLA-4 blockade that used ipilimumab. Here immunoSEQ multiplex PCR was the method, and the copy in TCRdb shows in-frame clones only, minus some. The repertoire includes tens of thousands of clones, roughly three quarters of them detected once, and 7% to 8% sits in the top ten. The chain carries TRBV7-9 and TRBJ1-2; 9 nucleotides line up with TRBD1. The sequence was collected from a human donor with non-small cell lung cancer who had a complete response to radiotherapy plus ipilimumab. The starting material was peripheral blood, obtained from a patient treated with radiotherapy plus ipilimumab. CDR3 DNA: TGTGCCAGCAGCCGACAGGGGGTCGGCTATGGCTACACCTTC. Protein sequence: CASSRQGVGYGYTF.